This T cell receptor beta chain was profiled in a study of control samples from healthy donors and cancer patients. Deletions cut 8 bases from V and 5 bases from J, with 18 bases between. This CDR3 is 14 amino acids long. Germline CDR1 reads LGHNA; CDR2 reads YNFKEQ. Measured with immunoSEQ multiplex PCR; TCRdb has only the in-frame clones, and not every one. The table has approximately 150,000 clones, approximately 93% seen once. The source material was blood. The chain employs TRBV4-2 and TRBJ2-5; TRBD2 is a possible D gene (6 bases). The TCR was taken from a man between 18 and 35 years old in good health. CDR3 nucleotide sequence: TGTGCCAGCTATGGCGGGAAAGTTGGGGAGACCCAGTACTTC. It specifies CASYGGKVGETQYF.